The 2 T cell receptor beta chains below were found in one sample sequenced in a study of T cells after yellow fever vaccination. Using its own MiXCR run on the 5' RACE reads, TCRdb lists one record per CDR3 protein. The table records some 400,000 distinct CDR3 sequences, 6.2% of them present only once. Sequenced material: PBMCs, taken 5 days after the yellow fever booster vaccination. The source of these receptors is a man aged 30-40 years who received the YFV17D yellow fever vaccine.

This clonotype appeared many times. The chain joins TRBV7-6 to TRBJ2-7; D possibly corresponds to TRBD1 (6 bases). V lost 5 bases, J lost 0 bases, and 26 bases lay in between. The CDR3 loop spans 19 amino acids. The germline CDR1 and CDR2 sequences are SGHVS and FNYEAQ. CDR3 in DNA: TGTGCCAGCAGCCCGGGACACCAGGGCCTACCGGAAAGCTCCTACGAGCAGTACTTC. This sequence encodes CASSPGHQGLPESSYEQYF.

This clonotype occurred many times. The chain links TRBV15 to TRBJ1-3; TRBD1 might be the D (5 bases). The CDR3 is made up of 16 amino acids. The germline CDR1 and CDR2 sequences are LNHNV and YYDKDF (reference sequence). Trimming pared 1 base from V and 2 bases from J, leaving 12 bases between. As DNA, the CDR3 is TGTGCCACCAGCAGAGGTGTGGGGGGAACTGGAAACACCATATATTTT. This gives the protein CATSRGVGGTGNTIYF.